These T cell receptor beta chains were read from a single sample in a study of blood T cell repertoires in COVID-19. Sequencing was performed with immunoSEQ multiplex PCR; in TCRdb, only in-frame clones are kept and a portion is missing. The data hold 63,000 or so clones, with 88% observed a single time. The material sequenced was peripheral blood. The receptors stem from a human donor in a cohort sampled during active COVID-19. The CDR3 runs from the conserved cysteine through the conserved F or W. A D gene is named only where the DNA matches it firmly. Only some rows state a clone size, as once, few, many or a class for expanded clones.

j_gene	len	d_gene	v_gene	abundance	CDR3aa	CDR3nt
TRBJ2-3	16	NA	TRBV10-2	NA	CASSEEAATSTDTQYF	TGCGCCAGCAGTGAGGAGGCAGCTACGAGCACAGATACGCAGTATTTT
TRBJ2-1	14	TRBD2	TRBV6-4	NA	CASRREGFYNEQFF	TGTGCCAGCCGGCGGGAGGGGTTCTACAATGAGCAGTTCTTC
TRBJ2-2	17	TRBD2	TRBV27	NA	CASSIRTSGLNTGELFF	TGTGCCAGCAGTATCCGGACTAGCGGGCTAAACACCGGGGAGCTGTTTTTT
TRBJ2-1	15	NA	TRBV10-2	NA	CASSPLATSYNEQFF	TGCGCCAGCAGTCCCCTAGCGACCTCCTACAATGAGCAGTTCTTC
TRBJ1-2	14	NA	TRBV13	NA	CASSLRGAGYGYTF	TGTGCCAGCAGCTTACGGGGGGCGGGCTATGGCTACACCTTC
TRBJ1-1	13	TRBD1	TRBV19	NA	CASSAGQAAEAFF	TGTGCCAGTAGTGCCGGACAGGCGGCTGAAGCTTTCTTT
TRBJ2-2	13	TRBD1	TRBV5-4	NA	CASSLAGTATLFF	TGTGCCAGCAGCTTAGCTGGGACAGCCACTCTGTTTTTT
TRBJ2-7	14	TRBD2	TRBV9	NA	CASSVGLASGSKLF	TGTGCCAGCAGCGTTGGTCTTGCCAGCGGGAGTAAACTCTTC
TRBJ1-5	16	NA	TRBV28	NA	CASSLGGELGNQPQHF	TGTGCCAGCAGTTTAGGGGGGGAACTGGGCAATCAGCCCCAGCATTTT
TRBJ2-3	15	TRBD2	TRBV30	NA	CAWSVAGGNTDTQYF	TGTGCCTGGAGTGTGGCGGGAGGCAACACAGATACGCAGTATTTT
TRBJ2-1	15	TRBD2	TRBV24-1	NA	CATSVLAGGRDEQFF	TGTGCCACCAGTGTTCTAGCGGGAGGACGGGATGAGCAGTTCTTC
TRBJ1-1	11	NA	TRBV6-5	NA	CASWAGIQAFF	TGTGCCAGCTGGGCAGGCATTCAAGCTTTCTTT
TRBJ1-1	16	NA	TRBV7-9	NA	CASSLVQGSMNTEAFF	TGTGCCAGCAGCTTAGTTCAGGGCTCGATGAACACTGAAGCTTTCTTT
TRBJ2-2	14	NA	TRBV27	NA	CASSRTSSTGELFF	TGTGCCAGCAGTAGAACTAGCTCCACCGGGGAGCTGTTTTTT
TRBJ2-5	15	TRBD2	TRBV9	NA	CASSGLAGEAETQYF	TGTGCCAGCAGCGGACTAGCGGGAGAGGCGGAGACCCAGTACTTC
TRBJ2-2	18	TRBD1	TRBV23-1	once	CASSQSGVGGSVTGELFF	TGCGCCAGCAGTCAATCAGGTGTAGGGGGCTCGGTCACCGGGGAGCTGTTTTTT
TRBJ1-6	13	NA	TRBV12-3/TRBV12-4	NA	CASSPGEESPLHF	TGTGCCAGCAGTCCAGGGGAAGAGTCACCCCTCCACTTT
TRBJ2-5	15	NA	TRBV6-5	NA	CASSIRWSGWETQYF	TGTGCCAGCAGTATAAGGTGGTCAGGGTGGGAGACCCAGTACTTC
TRBJ2-5	14	TRBD2	TRBV3-1/TRBV3-2	NA	CASFGGRFQETQYF	TGTGCCAGCTTCGGCGGGAGGTTCCAAGAGACCCAGTACTTC
TRBJ1-6	12	NA	TRBV10-3	NA	CAIRTGNSPLHF	TGTGCCATCAGAACAGGGAATTCACCCCTCCACTTT
TRBJ2-3	16	TRBD2	TRBV10-3	NA	CAITPGSSGSTDTQYF	TGTGCCATCACTCCGGGGAGTAGCGGGAGCACAGATACGCAGTATTTT
TRBJ1-1	13	TRBD1	TRBV5-1	NA	CASSPRDRGEAFF	TGCGCCAGCAGCCCGAGGGACAGGGGCGAGGCTTTCTTT
TRBJ2-6	16	NA	TRBV28	NA	CASSFGGFSGANVLTF	TGTGCCAGCAGTTTTGGCGGATTCTCTGGGGCCAACGTCCTGACTTTC
TRBJ2-3	14	NA	TRBV7-9	NA	CASSLGRATDTQYF	TGTGCCAGCAGCTTAGGCAGGGCCACAGATACGCAGTATTTT
TRBJ2-3	15	TRBD2	TRBV7-8	NA	CASSPTSGGGDTQYF	TGTGCCAGCAGCCCGACTAGCGGAGGTGGGGATACGCAGTATTTT
TRBJ1-1	11	TRBD1	TRBV20-1	NA	CSARTGREAFF	TGCAGTGCTCGGACAGGGCGGGAAGCTTTCTTT
TRBJ2-3	13	TRBD1	TRBV24-1	NA	CATQTGLTDTQYF	TGTGCCACCCAGACAGGGCTCACAGATACGCAGTATTTT
TRBJ2-7	11	NA	TRBV11-2	NA	CASSSEYEQYF	TGTGCCAGCAGCTCCGAGTACGAGCAGTACTTC
TRBJ1-1	11	NA	TRBV20-1	NA	CSAGRDPEAFF	TGCAGTGCTGGCCGGGATCCTGAAGCTTTCTTT
TRBJ2-5	15	TRBD1	TRBV5-4	NA	CASSKQGDRQETQYF	TGTGCCAGCAGTAAACAAGGGGACAGGCAAGAGACCCAGTACTTC
TRBJ1-2	13	TRBD1	TRBV27	NA	CASSGDRGHGYTF	TGTGCCAGCAGTGGGGACAGGGGCCATGGCTACACCTTC
TRBJ1-5	14	NA	TRBV28	NA	CATRGQKASQPQHF	TGTGCCACCAGAGGACAGAAAGCATCTCAGCCCCAGCATTTT
TRBJ1-6	17	NA	TRBV10-3	NA	CAISESRGTLNNSPLHF	TGTGCCATCAGTGAGTCAAGGGGGACACTGAATAATTCACCCCTCCACTTT
TRBJ2-3	15	NA	TRBV2	NA	CASSHSSGFTDTQYF	TGTGCCAGCAGTCACTCGTCGGGGTTCACAGATACGCAGTATTTT
TRBJ2-1	16	NA	TRBV11-1	NA	CASSLVVGAGYNEQFF	TGTGCCAGCAGCTTAGTGGTGGGAGCCGGCTACAATGAGCAGTTCTTC
TRBJ1-2	16	TRBD1	TRBV7-9	NA	CASSLDGTGAGYGYTF	TGTGCCAGCAGCTTAGATGGGACAGGCGCAGGATATGGCTACACCTTC
TRBJ2-1	16	TRBD1	TRBV7-9	NA	CASSSIGGSAYNEQFF	TGTGCCAGCAGCTCGATAGGGGGCAGCGCCTACAATGAGCAGTTCTTC
TRBJ2-7	12	NA	TRBV6-5	NA	CATRGLAYEQYF	TGTGCCACTCGAGGGCTGGCCTACGAGCAGTACTTC
TRBJ2-5	15	NA	TRBV6-1	NA	CASSEGAFPQETQYF	TGTGCCAGCAGTGAAGGGGCATTCCCCCAAGAGACCCAGTACTTC